This TCR beta chain appears in the sequencing data of a study of blood T cells in healthy people across ages. Regarding the study as a whole: The recorded TCR beta diversity per million T cells decreased in a roughly linear manner with age.

This clonotype was detected only a few times. Its antigen is unidentified. CDR3 size: 13 residues. Trimming shortened V by 4 bases and J by 3 bases, and 10 bases separated the two germline ends. Per germline, CDR1 SGHTS and CDR2 YDEGEE. A second PCR, run for about 7 to 12 cycles, used a sample-barcoded 5' primer plus a J-beta primer mix. TCRdb ran MiXCR on the 5' RACE reads and lists one entry per CDR3 protein. Of roughly 930,000 distinct CDR3 sequences listed, around 48% are singletons. The chain employs TRBV5-8 and TRBJ2-5, with unresolved D. The sequence derives from a man aged 30 to 39 in good health. Material for sequencing was blood. CDR3 sequence reads: CASSRPPEETQYF. CDR3 DNA sequence: TGTGCCAGCAGCCGACCACCAGAAGAGACCCAGTACTTC.